This TCR beta chain comes out of a study of CD8+ T cells in alopecia areata. This clone showed up just a few times. The target antigen is unknown. Study findings and constraints: Researchers report lesional scalp, most notably alopecia totalis/universalis, outstripped normal scalp in clonality.

Once RNA had been extracted, it was reverse transcribed into cDNA to act as the sequencing template. Repertoires were generated with immunoSEQ multiplex PCR, while TCRdb's copy carries only in-frame clones and drops some. This table holds approximately 58,000 clones, 40% to 50% found once. Both CD4+ and CD8+ T cells were separated by sorting PBMCs. There are 15 residues in the CDR3. Germline CDR1 reads SGHTA; CDR2 reads FQGTGA. The J segment lost 4 bases and the V segment lost 3 bases, leaving 6 bases of the junction unmatched. This chain uses TRBV7-3 with TRBJ2-3, with 8 bases lining up with TRBD2. The sequence was obtained from a human donor with alopecia areata. Sequenced material: NKG2D-low CD8+ T cells sorted from blood. CDR3 DNA sequence: TGTGCCAGCAGCTTCTTCGGGGGGGCCCCAGATACGCAGTATTTT. It specifies CASSFFGGAPDTQYF.